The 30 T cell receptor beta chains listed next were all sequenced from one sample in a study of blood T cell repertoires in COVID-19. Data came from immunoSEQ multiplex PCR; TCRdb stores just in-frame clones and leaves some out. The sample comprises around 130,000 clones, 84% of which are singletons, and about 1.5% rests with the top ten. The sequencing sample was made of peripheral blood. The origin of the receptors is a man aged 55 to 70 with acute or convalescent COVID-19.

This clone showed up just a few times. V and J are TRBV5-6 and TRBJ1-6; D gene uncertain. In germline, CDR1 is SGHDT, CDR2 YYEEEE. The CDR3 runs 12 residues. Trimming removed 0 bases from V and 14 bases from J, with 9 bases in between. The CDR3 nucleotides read TGTGCCAGCAGCTTGGGTGGGCAATCCCTCCACTTT. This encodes CASSLGGQSLHF.

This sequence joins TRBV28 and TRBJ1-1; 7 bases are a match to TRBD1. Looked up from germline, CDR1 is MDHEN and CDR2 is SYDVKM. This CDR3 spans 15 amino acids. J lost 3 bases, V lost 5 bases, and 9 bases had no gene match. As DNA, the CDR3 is TGTGCCAGCAGTGCCAACCAGGGGGTGTACACTGAAGCTTTCTTT. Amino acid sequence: CASSANQGVYTEAFF.

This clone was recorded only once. In DNA form, the CDR3 reads TGTGCCAGCAGCCAATGGAGAGACAGCACCTATAGAGACAACTCTGGAAACACCATATATTTT. Residues: CASSQWRDSTYRDNSGNTIYF. This chain connects TRBV3-1 (or the pseudogene TRBV3-2) to TRBJ1-3; maybe TRBD1 (5 bases). The V and J ends lost 2 bases and 0 bases respectively, with 26 bases between them. The germline CDR1 and CDR2 sequences are LGHDT and YNNKEL (reference sequence). This CDR3 comprises 21 residues.

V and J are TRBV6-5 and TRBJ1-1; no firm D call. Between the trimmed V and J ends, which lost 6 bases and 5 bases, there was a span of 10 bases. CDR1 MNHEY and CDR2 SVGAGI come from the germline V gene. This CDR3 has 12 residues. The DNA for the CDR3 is TGTGCCAGCAGGGGGAGTGGTACTGAAGCTTTCTTT. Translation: CASRGSGTEAFF.

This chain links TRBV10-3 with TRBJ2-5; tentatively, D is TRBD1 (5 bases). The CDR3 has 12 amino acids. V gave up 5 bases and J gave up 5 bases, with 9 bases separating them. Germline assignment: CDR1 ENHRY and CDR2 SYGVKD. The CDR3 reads CAISSPGETQYF. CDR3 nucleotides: TGTGCCATCAGTAGTCCAGGGGAGACCCAGTACTTC.

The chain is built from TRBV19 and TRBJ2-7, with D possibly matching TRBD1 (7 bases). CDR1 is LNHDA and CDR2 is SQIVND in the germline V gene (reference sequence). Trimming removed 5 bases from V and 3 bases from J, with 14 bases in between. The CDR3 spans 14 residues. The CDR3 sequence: CASSSQGGSYEQYF. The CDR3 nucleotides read TGTGCCAGTAGTTCGCAGGGGGGCAGCTACGAGCAGTACTTC.

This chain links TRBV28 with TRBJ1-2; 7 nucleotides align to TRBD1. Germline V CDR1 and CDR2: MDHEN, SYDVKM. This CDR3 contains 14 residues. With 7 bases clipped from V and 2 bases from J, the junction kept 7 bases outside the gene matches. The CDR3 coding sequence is TGTGCCAGCAATCCGACAGGGCTAAACTATGGCTACACCTTC. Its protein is CASNPTGLNYGYTF.

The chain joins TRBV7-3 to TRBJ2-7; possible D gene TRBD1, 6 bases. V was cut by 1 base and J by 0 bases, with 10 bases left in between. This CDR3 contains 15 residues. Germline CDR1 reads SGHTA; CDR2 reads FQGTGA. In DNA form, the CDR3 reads TGTGCCAGCAGCTTAAGGACAGAGAGCTCCTACGAGCAGTACTTC. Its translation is CASSLRTESSYEQYF. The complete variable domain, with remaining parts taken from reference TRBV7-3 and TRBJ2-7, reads GAGVSQTPSNKVTEKGKYVELRCDPISGHTALYWYRQSLGQGPEFLIYFQGTGAADDSGLPNDRFFAVRPEGSVSTLKIQRTERGDSAVYLCASSLRTESSYEQYFGPGTRLTVT.

The CDR3 here is CATSREGFKNVDTQYF. For the CDR3, the DNA is TGTGCCACCAGCAGAGAGGGCTTCAAAAACGTGGATACGCAGTATTTT. J is TRBJ2-3 and V is TRBV15; D uncertain. V was trimmed by 0 bases and J by 6 bases, leaving 16 bases between them. The germline gives CDR1 LNHNV, CDR2 YYDKDF (reference sequence). The CDR3 has 16 residues.

The CDR3 DNA reads as TGTGCCAGCAGCCTCAGGGGAGGACAGGGGTTAGTCGGGGGTGGCTACACCTTC. It yields the protein CASSLRGGQGLVGGGYTF. The genes are TRBV11-2 and TRBJ1-2; 9 bases match TRBD1. The CDR3 consists of 18 residues. The germline V gene encodes CDR1 SGHAT and CDR2 FQNNGV. With V trimmed by 5 bases and J by 7 bases, 20 bases remained unmatched.

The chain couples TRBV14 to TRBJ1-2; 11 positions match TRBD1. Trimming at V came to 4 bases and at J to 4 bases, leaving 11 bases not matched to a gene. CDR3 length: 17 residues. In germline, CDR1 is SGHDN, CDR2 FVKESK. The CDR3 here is CASSPTSLGTGGYGYTF. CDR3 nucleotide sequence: TGTGCCAGCAGCCCGACTTCGTTGGGGACAGGGGGCTATGGCTACACCTTC.

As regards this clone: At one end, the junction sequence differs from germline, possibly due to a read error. The CDR3 protein is CASSSDGLSGSTIYF. CDR3 DNA sequence: TGCGCCAGCAGCTCGGACGGACTCTCTGGAAGCACCATATATTTT. The V and J genes are TRBV5-1 and TRBJ1-3; D gene uncertain. CDR3 size: 15 residues. Germline values: CDR1 SGHRS, CDR2 YFSETQ.

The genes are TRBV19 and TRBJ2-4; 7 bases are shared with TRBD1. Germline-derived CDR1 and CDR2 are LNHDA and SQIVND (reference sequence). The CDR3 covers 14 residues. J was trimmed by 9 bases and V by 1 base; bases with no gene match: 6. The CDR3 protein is CASSIGRQGAIQYF. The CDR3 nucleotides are TGTGCCAGTAGTATAGGCCGACAGGGTGCCATTCAGTACTTC. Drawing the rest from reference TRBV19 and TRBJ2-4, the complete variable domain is DGGITQSPKYLFRKEGQNVTLSCEQNLNHDAMYWYRQDPGQGLRLIYYSQIVNDFQKGDIAEGYSVSREKKESFPLTVTSAQKNPTAFYLCASSIGRQGAIQYFGAGTRLSVL.

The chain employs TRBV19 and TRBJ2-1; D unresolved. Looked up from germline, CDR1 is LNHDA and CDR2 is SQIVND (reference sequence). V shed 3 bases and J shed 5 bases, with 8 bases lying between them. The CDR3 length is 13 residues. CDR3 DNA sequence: TGTGCCAGTAGTATCCGGCTAGACAATGAGCAGTTCTTC. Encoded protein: CASSIRLDNEQFF. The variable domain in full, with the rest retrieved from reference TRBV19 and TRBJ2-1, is DGGITQSPKYLFRKEGQNVTLSCEQNLNHDAMYWYRQDPGQGLRLIYYSQIVNDFQKGDIAEGYSVSREKKESFPLTVTSAQKNPTAFYLCASSIRLDNEQFFGPGTRLTVL.

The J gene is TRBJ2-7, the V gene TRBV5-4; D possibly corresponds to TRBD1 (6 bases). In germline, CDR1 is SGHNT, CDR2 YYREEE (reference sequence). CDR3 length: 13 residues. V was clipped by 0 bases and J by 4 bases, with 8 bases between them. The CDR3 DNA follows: TGTGCCAGCAGCTTGGCGGGACAATACGAGCAGTACTTC. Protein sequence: CASSLAGQYEQYF.

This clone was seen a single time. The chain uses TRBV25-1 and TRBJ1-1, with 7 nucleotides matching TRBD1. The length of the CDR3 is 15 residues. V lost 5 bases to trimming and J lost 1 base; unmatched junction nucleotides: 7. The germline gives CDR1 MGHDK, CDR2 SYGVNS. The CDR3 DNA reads TGTGCCAGCAGTACTCCGGGACAGACGAACACTGAAGCTTTCTTT. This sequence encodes CASSTPGQTNTEAFF. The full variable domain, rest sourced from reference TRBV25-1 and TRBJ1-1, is EADIYQTPRYLVIGTGKKITLECSQTMGHDKMYWYQQDPGMELHLIHYSYGVNSTEKGDLSSESTVSRIRTEHFPLTLESARPSHTSQYLCASSTPGQTNTEAFFGQGTRLTVV.

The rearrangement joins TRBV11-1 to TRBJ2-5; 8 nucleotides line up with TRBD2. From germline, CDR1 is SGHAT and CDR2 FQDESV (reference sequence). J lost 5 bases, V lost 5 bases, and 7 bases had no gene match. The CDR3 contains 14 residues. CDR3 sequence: CASSPGTRSETQYF. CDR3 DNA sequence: TGTGCCAGCAGCCCCGGGACTAGAAGCGAGACCCAGTACTTC.

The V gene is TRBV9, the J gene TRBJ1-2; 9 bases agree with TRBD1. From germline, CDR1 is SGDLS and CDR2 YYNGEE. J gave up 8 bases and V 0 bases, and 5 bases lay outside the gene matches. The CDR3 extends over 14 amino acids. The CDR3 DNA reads TGTGCCAGCAGCGTAGGGACAGGGGTTGAAGGCTACACCTTC. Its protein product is CASSVGTGVEGYTF. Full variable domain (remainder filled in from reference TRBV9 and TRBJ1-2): DSGVTQTPKHLITATGQRVTLRCSPRSGDLSVYWYQQSLDQGLQFLIQYYNGEERAKGNILERFSAQQFPDLHSELNLSSLELGDSALYFCASSVGTGVEGYTFGSGTRLTVV.

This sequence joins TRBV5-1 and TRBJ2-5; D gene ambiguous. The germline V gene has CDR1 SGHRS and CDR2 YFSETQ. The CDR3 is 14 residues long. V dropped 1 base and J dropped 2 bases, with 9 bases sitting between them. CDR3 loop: CASSLPLQQETQYF. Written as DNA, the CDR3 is TGCGCCAGCAGCTTGCCCCTGCAGCAAGAGACCCAGTACTTC.

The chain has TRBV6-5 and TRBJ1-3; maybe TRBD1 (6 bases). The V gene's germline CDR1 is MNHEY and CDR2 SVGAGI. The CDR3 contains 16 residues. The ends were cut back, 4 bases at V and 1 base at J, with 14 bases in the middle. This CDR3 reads CASSLRGRISGNTIYF. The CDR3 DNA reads TGTGCCAGCAGTTTGCGGGGGCGAATTTCTGGAAACACCATATATTTT.

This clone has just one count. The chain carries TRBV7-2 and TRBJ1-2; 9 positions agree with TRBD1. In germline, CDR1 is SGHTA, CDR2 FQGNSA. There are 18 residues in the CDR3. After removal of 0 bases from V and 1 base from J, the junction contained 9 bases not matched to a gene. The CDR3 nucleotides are TGTGCCAGCAGCTTAGCCTTAGTACAGGGGGCAGGTAACTATGGCTACACCTTC. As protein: CASSLALVQGAGNYGYTF. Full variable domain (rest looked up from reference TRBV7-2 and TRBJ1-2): GAGVSQSPSNKVTEKGKDVELRCDPISGHTALYWYRQSLGQGLEFLIYFQGNSAPDKSGLPSDRFSAERTGGSVSTLTIQRTQQEDSAVYLCASSLALVQGAGNYGYTFGSGTRLTVV.

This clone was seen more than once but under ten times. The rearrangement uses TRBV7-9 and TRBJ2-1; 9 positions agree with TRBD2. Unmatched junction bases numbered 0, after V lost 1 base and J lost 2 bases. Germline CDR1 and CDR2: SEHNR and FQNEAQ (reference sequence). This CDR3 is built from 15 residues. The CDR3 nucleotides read TGTGCCAGCAGCTTAGTAGCGGGGGCCTACAATGAGCAGTTCTTC. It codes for CASSLVAGAYNEQFF. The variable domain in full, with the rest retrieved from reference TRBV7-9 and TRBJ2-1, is DTGVSQNPRHKITKRGQNVTFRCDPISEHNRLYWYRQTLGQGPEFLTYFQNEAQLEKSRLLSDRFSAERPKGSFSTLEIQRTEQGDSAMYLCASSLVAGAYNEQFFGPGTRLTVL.

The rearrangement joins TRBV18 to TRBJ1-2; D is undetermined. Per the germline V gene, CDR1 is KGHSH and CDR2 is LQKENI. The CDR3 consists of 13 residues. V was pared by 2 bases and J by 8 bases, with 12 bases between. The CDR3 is CASSPSARWGYTF. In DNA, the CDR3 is TGTGCCAGCTCACCAAGTGCCCGGTGGGGCTACACCTTC. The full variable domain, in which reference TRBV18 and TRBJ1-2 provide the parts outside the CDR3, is NAGVMQNPRHLVRRRGQEARLRCSPMKGHSHVYWYRQLPEEGLKFMVYLQKENIIDESGMPKERFSAEFPKEGPSILRIQQVVRGDSAAYFCASSPSARWGYTFGSGTRLTVV.

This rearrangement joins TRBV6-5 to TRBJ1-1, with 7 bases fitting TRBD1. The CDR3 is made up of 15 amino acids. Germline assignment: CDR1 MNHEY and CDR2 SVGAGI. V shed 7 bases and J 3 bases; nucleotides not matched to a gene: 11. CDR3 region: CASIQTGRGYTEAFF. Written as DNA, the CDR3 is TGTGCCAGCATACAGACAGGGCGAGGGTACACTGAAGCTTTCTTT.

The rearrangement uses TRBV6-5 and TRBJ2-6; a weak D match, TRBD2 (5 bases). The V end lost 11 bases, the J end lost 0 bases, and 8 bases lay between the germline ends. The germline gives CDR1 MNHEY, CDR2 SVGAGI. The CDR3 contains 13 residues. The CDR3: CASGVSGANVLTF. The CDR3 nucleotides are TGTGCCTCCGGGGTCTCTGGGGCCAACGTCCTGACTTTC.

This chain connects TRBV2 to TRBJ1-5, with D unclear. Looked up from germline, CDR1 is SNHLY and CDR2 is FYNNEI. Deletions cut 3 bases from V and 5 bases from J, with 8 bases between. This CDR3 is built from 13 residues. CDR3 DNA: TGTGCCAGCAGTGATGAGGTTGATCAGCCCCAGCATTTT. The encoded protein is CASSDEVDQPQHF. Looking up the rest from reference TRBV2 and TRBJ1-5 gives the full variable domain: EPEVTQTPSHQVTQMGQEVILRCVPISNHLYFYWYRQILGQKVEFLVSFYNNEISEKSEIFDDQFSVERPDGSNFTLKIRSTKLEDSAMYFCASSDEVDQPQHFGDGTRLSIL.

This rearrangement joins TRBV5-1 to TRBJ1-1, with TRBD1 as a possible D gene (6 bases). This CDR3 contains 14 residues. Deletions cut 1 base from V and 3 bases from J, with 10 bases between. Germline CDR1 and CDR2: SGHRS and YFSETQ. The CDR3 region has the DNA TGCGCCAGCAGCTTGCGGGGGGCAGACACTGAAGCTTTCTTT. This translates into CASSLRGADTEAFF.

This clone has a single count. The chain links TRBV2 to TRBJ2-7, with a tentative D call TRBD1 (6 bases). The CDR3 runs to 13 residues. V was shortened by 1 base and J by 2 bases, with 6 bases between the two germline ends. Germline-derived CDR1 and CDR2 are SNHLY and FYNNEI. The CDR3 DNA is TGTGCCAGCAGTGAAGGGACAGCCTACGAGCAGTACTTC. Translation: CASSEGTAYEQYF.

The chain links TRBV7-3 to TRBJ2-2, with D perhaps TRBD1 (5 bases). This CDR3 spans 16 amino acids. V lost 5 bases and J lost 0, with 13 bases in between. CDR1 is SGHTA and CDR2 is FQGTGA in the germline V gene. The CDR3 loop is CASSTEQVSNTGELFF. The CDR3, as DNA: TGTGCCAGCAGCACTGAACAGGTTTCGAACACCGGGGAGCTGTTTTTT.

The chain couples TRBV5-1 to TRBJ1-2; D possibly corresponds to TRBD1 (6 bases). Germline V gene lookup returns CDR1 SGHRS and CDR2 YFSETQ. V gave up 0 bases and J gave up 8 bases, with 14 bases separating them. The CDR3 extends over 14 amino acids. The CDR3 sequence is CASSLGDTREGYTF. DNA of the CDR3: TGCGCCAGCAGCTTGGGGGACACTAGGGAGGGCTACACCTTC. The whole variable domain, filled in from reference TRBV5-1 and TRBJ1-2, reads KAGVTQTPRYLIKTRGQQVTLSCSPISGHRSVSWYQQTPGQGLQFLFEYFSETQRNKGNFPGRFSGRQFSNSRSEMNVSTLELGDSALYLCASSLGDTREGYTFGSGTRLTVV.